One and the same sample provided the 16 T cell receptor beta chains below, sequenced in a study of cytomegalovirus exposure and HLA in healthy donors. A multiplex PCR was run with 60 Vbeta primers and 13 Jbeta primers. This table comes from immunoSEQ multiplex PCR, and its TCRdb copy is limited to in-frame clones, with some not included. This table has over 100,000 clones, over 60% appearing once. Sequenced: PBMCs. All receptors derive from a woman aged 25 to 45 in good health and CMV-seropositive.

The chain carries TRBV5-1 and TRBJ1-3, with a possible D match to TRBD1 (5 bases). Trimming pared 4 bases from V and 0 bases from J, leaving 8 bases between. Germline V gene sequence: CDR1 SGHRS, CDR2 YFSETQ. The CDR3 loop spans 14 amino acids. This CDR3 reads CASSPGNSGNTIYF. DNA for the CDR3: TGCGCCAGCAGCCCAGGGAACTCTGGAAACACCATATATTTT.

CDR3 amino acids: CASSPRTGRQETQYF. CDR3 sequence (DNA): TGTGCCAGTAGTCCCAGGACAGGGAGACAAGAGACCCAGTACTTC. The chain carries TRBV19 and TRBJ2-5, with 8 positions matching TRBD1. Per the germline V gene, CDR1 is LNHDA and CDR2 is SQIVND (reference sequence). Germline trimming cut 5 bases from V and 2 bases from J; bases unmatched to any gene: 7. CDR3 length: 15 amino acids. The complete variable domain, with remaining parts taken from reference TRBV19 and TRBJ2-5, reads DGGITQSPKYLFRKEGQNVTLSCEQNLNHDAMYWYRQDPGQGLRLIYYSQIVNDFQKGDIAEGYSVSREKKESFPLTVTSAQKNPTAFYLCASSPRTGRQETQYFGPGTRLLVL.

In its sample, this clone was seen once. One end of the junction is discordant with germline, which a read error may explain. The rearrangement links TRBV19 to TRBJ2-7; weak D call: TRBD1 (5 bases). The V gene's germline CDR1 is LNHDA and CDR2 SQIVND (reference sequence). This CDR3 has 13 residues. The CDR3 nucleotides are TGTGCCAGTAGTAAAGGGGCCTCCGACGAGCAGTACTTC. Translation gives CASSKGASDEQYF.

V and J are TRBV5-6 and TRBJ1-2; TRBD1 matches at 7 bases. This CDR3 region has 13 residues. Trimming at V came to 4 bases and at J to 2 bases, leaving 2 bases not matched to a gene. From germline, CDR1 is SGHDT and CDR2 YYEEEE. This chain's CDR3 is CASSPRGNYGYTF. DNA of the CDR3: TGTGCCAGCAGCCCCAGGGGGAACTATGGCTACACCTTC.

This sequence joins TRBV7-2 and TRBJ2-1; tentative D call: TRBD1 (6 bases). V was pared by 4 bases and J by 12 bases, with 19 bases between. Germline-derived CDR1 and CDR2 are SGHTA and FQGNSA. This CDR3 region has 14 residues. The CDR3, as DNA: TGTGCCAGCAGCTCAACAGGGTATCCCCGACGGCAGTTCTTC. It yields the protein CASSSTGYPRRQFF.

This chain joins TRBV15 and TRBJ2-7, with 8 bases that match TRBD1. The ends lost 1 base at V and 5 bases at J; junction bases unmatched: 4. CDR3 length: 14 residues. CDR1 and CDR2 (germline): LNHNV, YYDKDF (reference sequence). CDR3 sequence: CATSRGDRGHEQYF. CDR3 DNA: TGTGCCACCAGCAGAGGAGACAGGGGTCACGAGCAGTACTTC. The full variable domain, in which reference TRBV15 and TRBJ2-7 provide the parts outside the CDR3, is DAMVIQNPRYQVTQFGKPVTLSCSQTLNHNVMYWYQQKSSQAPKLLFHYYDKDFNNEADTPDNFQSRRPNTSFCFLDIRSPGLGDTAMYLCATSRGDRGHEQYFGPGTRLTVT.

J is TRBJ2-2 and V is TRBV27; 13 positions agree with TRBD2. The J segment lost 5 bases and the V segment lost 0 bases, leaving 6 bases of the junction unmatched. The CDR3 length is 18 residues. Germline CDR1 and CDR2: MNHEY and SMNVEV (reference sequence). The CDR3 sequence is CASSLSAKTSGGTGELFF. The CDR3 DNA follows: TGTGCCAGCAGTTTATCCGCAAAGACTAGCGGGGGGACCGGGGAGCTGTTTTTT.

The chain employs TRBV9 and TRBJ2-3; no clear D. Germline values: CDR1 SGDLS, CDR2 YYNGEE. This CDR3 is built from 13 residues. V shed 0 bases and J shed 3 bases, with 5 bases lying between them. The CDR3 DNA sequence: TGTGCCAGCAGCGTAGTCATGACAGATACGCAGTATTTT. Translating it yields CASSVVMTDTQYF.

The J gene is TRBJ2-6, the V gene TRBV6-1, with D unresolved. The CDR3 spans 15 residues. Trimming took off 6 bases at V and 1 base at J, with 10 bases between the two ends. The germline gives CDR1 MNHNS, CDR2 SASEGT. In DNA form, the CDR3 reads TGTGCCAGCAGACCAATCAGGTCTGGGGCCAACGTCCTGACTTTC. Protein sequence: CASRPIRSGANVLTF.

The gene calls are TRBV5-1 and TRBJ1-4; D remains unclear. Germline-derived CDR1 and CDR2 are SGHRS and YFSETQ. Between the trimmed V and J ends, which lost 0 bases and 7 bases, there was a span of 7 bases. The CDR3 extends over 13 amino acids. The CDR3 here is CASSLGSGEKLFF. CDR3 sequence (DNA): TGCGCCAGCAGCTTGGGGTCGGGTGAAAAACTGTTTTTT.

This chain uses TRBV28 with TRBJ1-2, with 12 bases fitting TRBD1. With V trimmed by 6 bases and J by 8 bases, 7 bases remained unmatched. CDR3 length: 14 residues. Per germline, CDR1 MDHEN and CDR2 SYDVKM. The CDR3 spells CASRPGQGAGGYTF. CDR3 in DNA: TGTGCCAGCAGACCGGGACAGGGGGCCGGAGGCTACACCTTC.

The rearrangement joins TRBV4-1 to TRBJ1-2; D possibly corresponds to TRBD1 (5 bases). In germline, CDR1 is MGHRA, CDR2 YSYEKL. V was shortened by 1 base and J by 7 bases, with 16 bases between the two germline ends. The CDR3 runs to 15 residues. The CDR3 DNA follows: TGCGCCAGCAGCCAAGTAGTGGCAGGGAGGGTTGGCTACACCTTC. As protein: CASSQVVAGRVGYTF.

This chain links TRBV19 with TRBJ1-1; D remains ambiguous. Germline values: CDR1 LNHDA, CDR2 SQIVND (reference sequence). This CDR3 has 14 amino acids. V dropped 5 bases and J dropped 3 bases, with 13 bases sitting between them. CDR3 amino acids: CASSPQDVYTEAFF. DNA of the CDR3: TGTGCCAGTAGTCCCCAGGATGTCTACACTGAAGCTTTCTTT.

By share, this clone counts as medium-sized (0.01 to 0.1%). The same CDR3 also results from other DNA sequences found in this sample. V gene TRBV28 combines with J gene TRBJ1-2; TRBD1 might be the D (6 bases). Germline V gene data show CDR1 as MDHEN and CDR2 as SYDVKM. There are 14 residues in the CDR3. V was clipped by 7 bases and J by 2 bases, with 14 bases between them. The chain's CDR3 is CASTGGGRNYGYTF. The CDR3 region has the DNA TGTGCCAGCACCGGGGGGGGGCGGAACTATGGCTACACCTTC.

The rearrangement links TRBV5-4 to TRBJ1-6; 7 bases fit TRBD1. Trimming removed 4 bases from V and 15 bases from J; junction bases left unmatched: 7. This CDR3 is 12 amino acids long. CDR1 is SGHNT and CDR2 is YYREEE in the germline V gene (reference sequence). The CDR3 nucleotides are TGTGCCAGCAGCCCCCAGGGGGGTGGCCTCCACTTT. Amino acid sequence: CASSPQGGGLHF.

The chain couples TRBV7-9 to TRBJ1-1, with 9 bases fitting TRBD1. The CDR3 is 11 amino acids. The germline gives CDR1 SEHNR, CDR2 FQNEAQ (reference sequence). J gave up 11 bases and V 3 bases, and 1 base lay outside the gene matches. In DNA, the CDR3 is TGTGCCAGCAGCTTCGGACAGGGGGCTTTCTTT. It codes for CASSFGQGAFF.